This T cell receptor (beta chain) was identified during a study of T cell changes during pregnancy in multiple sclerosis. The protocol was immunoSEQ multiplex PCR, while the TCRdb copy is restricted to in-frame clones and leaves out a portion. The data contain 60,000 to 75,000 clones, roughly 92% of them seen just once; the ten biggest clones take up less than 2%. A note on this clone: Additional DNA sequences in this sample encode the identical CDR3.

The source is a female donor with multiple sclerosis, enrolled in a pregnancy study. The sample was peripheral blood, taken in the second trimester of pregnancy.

CDR3 coding DNA: TGCAGTGCGAGACTAGTGAATGAGCAGTTCTTC. The encoded protein is CSARLVNEQFF. The rearrangement links TRBV20-1 to TRBJ2-1, with D possibly TRBD2 on 6 matching bases. V shed 6 bases and J shed 7 bases, with 10 bases lying between them. The CDR3 length is 11 residues. Germline CDR1 reads DFQATT; CDR2 reads SNEGSKA (reference sequence).